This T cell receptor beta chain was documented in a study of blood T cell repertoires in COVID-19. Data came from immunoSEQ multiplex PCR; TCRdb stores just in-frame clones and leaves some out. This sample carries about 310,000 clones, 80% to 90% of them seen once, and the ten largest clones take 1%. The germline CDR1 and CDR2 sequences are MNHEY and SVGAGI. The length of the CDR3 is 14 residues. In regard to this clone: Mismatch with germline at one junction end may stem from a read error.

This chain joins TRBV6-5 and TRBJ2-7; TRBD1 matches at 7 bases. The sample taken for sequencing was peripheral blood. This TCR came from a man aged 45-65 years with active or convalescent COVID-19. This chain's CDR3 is CASSDSGGSYEQYF. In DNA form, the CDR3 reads TGTGCCAGCAGTGACTCAGGGGGATCTTACGAGCAGTACTTC.